What follows are 22 T cell receptor beta chains derived from one specimen sequenced in a study of T cells in Graves' hyperthyroidism and ophthalmopathy. Researchers amplified the TCR beta CDR3 regions from RNA transcripts. When the TCR CDR3 underwent first-round RT-PCR, the HTBI primer set was used. TCRdb passed the multiplex PCR reads through MiXCR, listing each CDR3 protein once. This sample has hundreds of thousands of distinct CDR3 sequences, with roughly 46% found just once. The sample was peripheral blood or thyroid tissue (not recorded which). These receptors were obtained from a woman aged 18-35 years with Graves' hyperthyroidism.

This clonotype showed up many times. The rearrangement uses TRBV6-6 and TRBJ1-5; no definite D call. Looked up from germline, CDR1 is MNHNY and CDR2 is SVGAGI (reference sequence). V dropped 2 bases and J dropped 4 bases, with 3 bases sitting between them. The CDR3 runs to 12 residues. CDR3 sequence: CASSYMNQPQHF. The CDR3 nucleotides are TGTGCCAGCAGTTACATGAATCAGCCCCAGCATTTT.

V and J are TRBV7-8 and TRBJ2-2; TRBD1 might be the D (6 bases). CDR1 and CDR2 from the germline V gene are SGHVS and FQNEAQ. The CDR3 contains 16 residues. The ends were cut back, 0 bases at V and 1 base at J, with 9 bases in the middle. Here the CDR3 DNA reads TGTGCCAGCAGCTTAGCCGGGACACTGAACACCGGGGAGCTGTTTTTT. It encodes CASSLAGTLNTGELFF.

Concerning this clonotype itself: An end of the junction does not agree with germline; a read error may underlie this. V and J are TRBV10-3 and TRBJ2-7; no firm D call. Germline V lookup: CDR1 ENHRY, CDR2 SYGVKD. The CDR3 runs to 16 residues. CDR3 protein: CASSEALGRSSYEQYF. The CDR3 DNA reads TGTGCCAGCAGTGAAGCGCTCGGACGTAGCTCCTACGAGCAGTACTTC.

This clonotype has at least ten counts. The rearrangement links TRBV19 to TRBJ1-2; TRBD1 might be the D (5 bases). V was clipped by 7 bases and J by 14 bases, with 20 bases between them. CDR1 and CDR2 from the germline V gene are LNHDA and SQIVND (reference sequence). The CDR3 has 12 residues. The DNA of the CDR3 is TGTGCCAGTACCACCAAGAAGTGGGGGGTTACCTTC. Translated: CASTTKKWGVTF.

The V call is TRBV9, the J call TRBJ1-3; no clear D gene. The germline gives CDR1 SGDLS, CDR2 YYNGEE. The CDR3 extends over 14 amino acids. The CDR3 spells CASGLGPPGNTIYF. The CDR3 DNA is TGTGCTAGTGGCCTCGGGCCACCCGGAAACACCATATATTTT.

As concerns this clonotype: This clone may be a read error of a much larger clone one base away. This rearrangement joins TRBV29-1 to TRBJ1-1; D might be TRBD1 (5 bases). CDR1 is SQVTM, CDR2 ANQGSEA, per germline. The ends were cut back, 1 base at V and 4 bases at J, with 13 bases in the middle. The CDR3 loop spans 14 amino acids. The CDR3: CSVEGIVTATEAFF. Here the CDR3 DNA reads TGCAGCGTTGAAGGGATAGTGACAGCCACTGAAGCTTTCTTT.

V usage is TRBV2 and J usage is TRBJ1-2; D ambiguous. This CDR3 has 14 residues. Germline lookup yields CDR1 SNHLY and CDR2 FYNNEI. Trimming removed 3 bases at V and 4 bases at J, with 12 bases between. Here the CDR3 DNA reads TGTGCCAGCAGTGATGAGGGTAGGGTCTATGGCTACACCTTC. Its protein product is CASSDEGRVYGYTF.

This clonotype was counted only a few times. The junction differs from germline at one of its ends, possibly a read error. The J gene is TRBJ1-4, the V gene TRBV7-9, with D unresolved. Germline V gene data show CDR1 as SEHNR and CDR2 as FQNEAQ (reference sequence). This CDR3 spans 16 amino acids. In DNA, the CDR3 is TGCGCCAGCAGCCAAGAGAGACGGGCAACTAATGAAAAACTGTTTTTT. Protein product: CASSQERRATNEKLFF.

As to this clonotype: This CDR3 fails to terminate in the conserved phenylalanine or tryptophan, so it likely reflects a read error. The DNA is omitted, as the CDR3 cannot be located on it reliably, and the CDR3 follows TCRdb's listing. V and J are TRBV12-3 or TRBV12-4 and TRBJ2-7; the tabulated D call, TRBD2, remains unverified against the DNA. The CDR3 is 8 residues long, ends included. CDR3 sequence: CASGPDYS.

The chain has TRBV7-9 and TRBJ1-2; D uncertain. Per the germline V gene, CDR1 is SEHNR and CDR2 is FQNEAQ (reference sequence). The CDR3 is 15 residues long. Trimming stripped 5 bases from V and 0 bases from J, with 13 bases between. The CDR3 coding sequence is TGTGCCAGCAGCCTTCCCGTAAATCCTAACTATGGCTACACCTTC. This sequence encodes CASSLPVNPNYGYTF.

With regard to this clonotype: Possible read error: a much larger clone is one base away. This chain connects TRBV15 to TRBJ2-3; no reliable D call. The CDR3 spans 15 residues. Per the germline V gene, CDR1 is LNHNV and CDR2 is YYDKDF (reference sequence). The DNA for the CDR3 is TGTGCCACCAGCGGAGATAAGGTCTTCACAGATACGCAGTATTTT. Translation gives CATSGDKVFTDTQYF.

This clonotype appeared once. The chain employs TRBV2 and TRBJ2-7, with D maybe TRBD1 (6 bases). Trimming shortened V by 5 bases and J by 6 bases, and 17 bases separated the two germline ends. The CDR3 consists of 14 residues. Germline CDR1 SNHLY, CDR2 FYNNEI. CDR3 in amino acids: CASSNQTGRAEQYF. The CDR3 DNA sequence: TGTGCCAGCAGTAACCAGACAGGTAGGGCCGAGCAGTACTTC.

This clonotype was counted at least ten times. This chain links TRBV29-1 with TRBJ1-3; D is undetermined. The germline V gene encodes CDR1 SQVTM and CDR2 ANQGSEA. The CDR3 totals 13 residues. Trimming took 3 bases from V and 0 from J, leaving 6 bases between them. Written as DNA, the CDR3 is TGCAGCGTTGATATCGGCTCTGGAAACACCATATATTTT. Translating it yields CSVDIGSGNTIYF. The whole variable domain, filled in from reference TRBV29-1 and TRBJ1-3, reads SAVISQKPSRDICQRGTSLTIQCQVDSQVTMMFWYRQQPGQSLTLIATANQGSEATYESGFVIDKFPISRPNLTFSTLTVSNMSPEDSSIYLCSVDIGSGNTIYFGEGSWLTVV.

The chain joins TRBV2 to TRBJ2-7; D ambiguous. The CDR3 sequence is 12 residues long. V was clipped by 5 bases and J by 0 bases, with 5 bases between them. The germline V gene has CDR1 SNHLY and CDR2 FYNNEI. The CDR3 nucleotides are TGTGCCAGCAGTAACAGCTCCTACGAGCAGTACTTC. It is translated as CASSNSSYEQYF.

V and J are TRBV5-5 and TRBJ1-1; a weak D match, TRBD1 (5 bases). The V gene's germline CDR1 is SGHKS and CDR2 YYEKEE (reference sequence). Trimming took 5 bases from V and 7 from J, leaving 15 bases between them. This CDR3 has 13 amino acids. CDR3 protein: CASRSLGDFEAFF. For the CDR3, the DNA is TGTGCCAGCAGGTCTCTGGGGGACTTTGAAGCTTTCTTT.

This clonotype was counted ten times or more. V and J are TRBV7-8 and TRBJ1-1, with D perhaps matching TRBD1 (5 bases). Trimming left V 3 bases short and J 0 bases short, with 11 bases between. CDR3 length equals 15 residues. Germline lookup yields CDR1 SGHVS and CDR2 FQNEAQ. CDR3 protein: CASSFRENMNTEAFF. The CDR3 nucleotides read TGTGCCAGCAGCTTCAGGGAGAACATGAACACTGAAGCTTTCTTT.

CDR3 sequence: CSVESSGVAYEQYF. The CDR3 DNA sequence: TGCAGCGTTGAAAGTAGCGGGGTAGCATACGAGCAGTACTTC. The chain joins TRBV29-1 to TRBJ2-7; 8 bases fit TRBD2. Germline V gene data show CDR1 as SQVTM and CDR2 as ANQGSEA. This CDR3 is built from 14 residues. V was pared by 2 bases and J by 4 bases, with 7 bases of the junction left unmatched.

The table lists this clonotype with many counts. The J gene is TRBJ2-7, the V gene TRBV10-3; 8 nucleotides agree with TRBD1. This CDR3 is built from 16 residues. With 3 bases clipped from V and 0 bases from J, the junction kept 7 bases outside the gene matches. Germline CDR1 reads ENHRY; CDR2 reads SYGVKD. As DNA, the CDR3 is TGTGCCATCAGTGACCCCGGGACAGGAGACTCCTACGAGCAGTACTTC. Its protein is CAISDPGTGDSYEQYF.

A word on this clonotype: With a much larger clone just one base away, this may be a read error. The rearrangement uses TRBV20-1 and TRBJ2-5; D ambiguous. V was trimmed by 7 bases and J by 7 bases, leaving 19 bases between them. The CDR3 runs to 13 residues. Germline lookup yields CDR1 DFQATT and CDR2 SNEGSKA (reference sequence). The CDR3 nucleotides read TGCAGTGTCAATGTTCTGGGTATCGGGACCCAGTACTTC. Its protein is CSVNVLGIGTQYF.

At least ten counts were recorded for this clonotype. The chain employs TRBV7-9 and TRBJ1-2, with a weak D call TRBD1 (5 bases). Per germline, CDR1 SEHNR and CDR2 FQNEAQ (reference sequence). This CDR3 is built from 13 residues. V was trimmed by 5 bases and J by 3 bases, leaving 10 bases between them. The CDR3 region has the DNA TGTGCCAGCAGCCCCGGGGCCCACTATGGCTACACCTTC. It yields the protein CASSPGAHYGYTF. The whole variable domain, remainder taken from reference TRBV7-9 and TRBJ1-2, is DTGVSQNPRHKITKRGQNVTFRCDPISEHNRLYWYRQTLGQGPEFLTYFQNEAQLEKSRLLSDRFSAERPKGSFSTLEIQRTEQGDSAMYLCASSPGAHYGYTFGSGTRLTVV.

The table lists this clonotype with many counts. This chain links TRBV19 with TRBJ1-5; no definite D call. CDR3 length: 14 residues. V dropped 7 bases and J dropped 5 bases, with 15 bases sitting between them. The V gene's germline CDR1 is LNHDA and CDR2 SQIVND (reference sequence). CDR3 sequence (DNA): TGTGCCAGTACCTCAACTTCGGGCTATCAGCCCCAGCATTTT. Translating it yields CASTSTSGYQPQHF.

This chain connects TRBV7-9 to TRBJ1-2; D gene ambiguous. Trimming took 3 bases from V and 10 from J, leaving 12 bases between them. Per germline, CDR1 SEHNR and CDR2 FQNEAQ (reference sequence). This CDR3 comprises 12 residues. CDR3 nucleotide sequence: TGTGCCAGCAGCTTGGCGGACCGAGCCTACACCTTC. Protein product: CASSLADRAYTF. The entire variable domain, with the rest obtained from reference TRBV7-9 and TRBJ1-2, is as follows: DTGVSQNPRHKITKRGQNVTFRCDPISEHNRLYWYRQTLGQGPEFLTYFQNEAQLEKSRLLSDRFSAERPKGSFSTLEIQRTEQGDSAMYLCASSLADRAYTFGSGTRLTVV.